One and the same sample provided the 28 T cell receptor beta chains below, sequenced in a study of shared clonotypes between healthy human individuals. CD45RO-negative CD8 cells positively selected for CCR7 made up the naive population, which excluded terminally differentiated effector memory CD45RA+ cells. Using immunoSEQ multiplex PCR, the repertoire was profiled, and TCRdb retains in-frame clones only, with some absent. The repertoire holds around 550,000 clones, with 95% as singletons. The sequenced material came from naive CD8+ T cells sorted from blood. These receptors were collected from a woman in her twenties or thirties in good health.

The chain is built from TRBV27 and TRBJ1-5; 9 bases fit TRBD1. The CDR3 consists of 15 residues. V trimming: 3 bases; J trimming: 5 bases; junction bases outside the gene matches: 5. Germline CDR1 is MNHEY and CDR2 is SMNVEV (reference sequence). CDR3 sequence: CASSFGTGRHQPQHF. In DNA, the CDR3 is TGTGCCAGCAGTTTTGGGACAGGGCGACATCAGCCCCAGCATTTT.

V is TRBV5-1 and J is TRBJ2-2; 14 bases match TRBD2. The CDR3 is 15 amino acids. V was pared by 6 bases and J by 7 bases, with 5 bases of the junction left unmatched. Germline V gene data show CDR1 as SGHRS and CDR2 as YFSETQ. The CDR3 coding sequence is TGCGCCAGCACTTACGGACTAGCGGGAGGCGGGGAGCTGTTTTTT. This translates into CASTYGLAGGGELFF.

This clone is a singleton in its sample. This chain connects TRBV12-5 to TRBJ2-3; D assignment may be TRBD1 or TRBD2 (5 bases each). CDR3 length: 11 residues. V was pared by 1 base and J by 9 bases, with 5 bases between. Per germline, CDR1 LGHNT and CDR2 FRNRAP. CDR3 nucleotide sequence: TGTGCTAGTGGTTTGGGGGGGACGCAGTATTTT. This sequence encodes CASGLGGTQYF.

This clone was seen just once. The V and J genes are TRBV28 and TRBJ2-7; 7 bases match TRBD2. The CDR3 spans 12 residues. V shed 9 bases, J shed 2 bases, and the junction held 4 bases outside the gene matches. Germline CDR1 and CDR2: MDHEN and SYDVKM. The CDR3: CASGLGPYEQYF. CDR3 coding DNA: TGTGCCAGTGGACTAGGGCCCTACGAGCAGTACTTC.

The CDR3, as DNA: TGTGCCAGCAGCTCCCGGGACTTGAGCTCCTACGAGCAGTACTTC. It codes for CASSSRDLSSYEQYF. J is TRBJ2-7 and V is TRBV7-9, with D possibly being TRBD2 (6 bases). The CDR3 runs to 15 residues. The germline V gene has CDR1 SEHNR and CDR2 FQNEAQ (reference sequence). Trimming pared 4 bases from V and 0 bases from J, leaving 13 bases between.

The V and J genes are TRBV4-1 and TRBJ2-2; TRBD1 matches at 7 bases. Germline CDR1 is MGHRA and CDR2 is YSYEKL. Trimming removed 3 bases from V and 5 bases from J; junction bases left unmatched: 6. CDR3 length: 15 residues. CDR3 protein: CASSQAGTATGELFF. CDR3 bases: TGCGCCAGCAGCCAGGCTGGGACAGCTACCGGGGAGCTGTTTTTT.

The chain recombines TRBV5-5 with TRBJ2-7, with TRBD1 matching 7 bases. This CDR3 is 15 amino acids long. Germline V gives CDR1 SGHKS, CDR2 YYEKEE (reference sequence). With V trimmed by 0 bases and J by 6 bases, 9 bases remained unmatched. CDR3 bases: TGTGCCAGCAGCTTGGACAAGGGGGCGCTGAGCGAGCAGTACTTC. This translates into CASSLDKGALSEQYF.

The chain joins TRBV28 to TRBJ2-7, with TRBD2 matching 7 bases. This CDR3 is built from 17 residues. CDR1 and CDR2 from the germline V gene are MDHEN and SYDVKM. Trimming removed 1 base from V and 2 bases from J; junction bases left unmatched: 11. CDR3 nucleotide sequence: TGTGCCAGCAGTTTATTCTTATTTGGGGGAGGGACCTACGAGCAGTACTTC. The encoded protein is CASSLFLFGGGTYEQYF.

Regarding this clone: Other DNA variants within this sample encode the same CDR3. V is TRBV5-1 and J is TRBJ1-2; TRBD1 might be the D (6 bases). V was clipped by 2 bases and J by 6 bases, with 11 bases between them. This CDR3 has 13 residues. The germline CDR1 and CDR2 sequences are SGHRS and YFSETQ. The CDR3 DNA is TGCGCCAGCAGCTTTTGGGGGGCTGATGGCTACACCTTC. It codes for CASSFWGADGYTF.

The chain has TRBV2 and TRBJ2-3; D unresolved. This CDR3 is 16 amino acids long. The germline gives CDR1 SNHLY, CDR2 FYNNEI. Between the trimmed V and J ends, which lost 5 bases and 2 bases, there was a span of 17 bases. CDR3 in amino acids: CASSPNLALATDTQYF. The CDR3 DNA is TGTGCCAGCAGTCCCAACTTGGCCCTTGCCACAGATACGCAGTATTTT.

This chain uses TRBV28 with TRBJ2-3; D call uncertain. This CDR3 has 13 amino acids. The V end lost 6 bases, the J end lost 2 bases, and 9 bases lay between the germline ends. The germline CDR1 and CDR2 sequences are MDHEN and SYDVKM. The CDR3 coding sequence is TGTGCCAGCAGCCCGGTATACACAGATACGCAGTATTTT. It specifies CASSPVYTDTQYF.

The chain employs TRBV2 and TRBJ1-6, with 9 bases that match TRBD1. V gave up 4 bases and J gave up 7 bases; unmatched junction bases: 5. The germline CDR1 and CDR2 sequences are SNHLY and FYNNEI. The CDR3 totals 15 residues. CDR3 in DNA: TGTGCCAGCAGTGCCGGGACAGGGATGAATTCACCCCTCCACTTT. Translated, it gives CASSAGTGMNSPLHF.

V and J are TRBV2 and TRBJ2-6; D is unresolved. The CDR3 sequence is 16 residues long. V lost 7 bases, J lost 0 bases, and 13 bases lay in between. The germline V gene has CDR1 SNHLY and CDR2 FYNNEI. Here the CDR3 DNA reads TGTGCCAGCATTAAGACAAGCAGCTCTGGGGCCAACGTCCTGACTTTC. It specifies CASIKTSSSGANVLTF. Combining the CDR3 with reference TRBV2 and TRBJ2-6 gives the whole variable domain EPEVTQTPSHQVTQMGQEVILRCVPISNHLYFYWYRQILGQKVEFLVSFYNNEISEKSEIFDDQFSVERPDGSNFTLKIRSTKLEDSAMYFCASIKTSSSGANVLTFGAGSRLTVL.

The gene calls are TRBV28 and TRBJ2-7; no definite D call. The germline gives CDR1 MDHEN, CDR2 SYDVKM. V lost 3 bases, J lost 4 bases, and 16 bases lay in between. This CDR3 is 15 amino acids long. In DNA, the CDR3 is TGTGCCAGCAGTTTTTCCTTCGCGAGAGATTACGAGCAGTACTTC. Its protein product is CASSFSFARDYEQYF.

The rearrangement joins TRBV7-9 to TRBJ2-3, with TRBD1 matching over 10 bases. The V segment lost 4 bases and the J segment 2 bases; nucleotides outside the gene matches: 6. Germline V gene sequence: CDR1 SEHNR, CDR2 FQNEAQ (reference sequence). The CDR3 loop spans 16 amino acids. CDR3 in amino acids: CASSSRGQGNTDTQYF. In DNA form, the CDR3 reads TGTGCCAGCAGCTCCCGGGGACAGGGGAACACAGATACGCAGTATTTT.

V is TRBV19 and J is TRBJ2-1; 12 bases align to TRBD1. V lost 6 bases and J lost 7; bases outside the gene matches: 7. This CDR3 is built from 15 residues. Germline V gene sequence: CDR1 LNHDA, CDR2 SQIVND (reference sequence). Here the CDR3 DNA reads TGTGCCAGTAGCCACCGGGACAGGGGGCGGAATGAGCAGTTCTTC. Translation gives CASSHRDRGRNEQFF.

CDR3 sequence (DNA): TGTGCCAGCAGTCTACGTGGCAGGGGGCTGTTCGACAATGAGCAGTTCTTC. As protein: CASSLRGRGLFDNEQFF. The rearrangement uses TRBV27 and TRBJ2-1; the match to TRBD1 covers 8 bases. V was pared by 5 bases and J by 5 bases, with 14 bases of the junction left unmatched. This CDR3 has 17 residues. CDR1 and CDR2 from the germline V gene are MNHEY and SMNVEV (reference sequence).

V is TRBV19 and J is TRBJ2-5; unclear D gene. Near its end, the DNA agrees better with TRBJ2-7, so the J call may be wrong. Per the germline V gene, CDR1 is LNHDA and CDR2 is SQIVND (reference sequence). The CDR3 runs to 17 residues. As DNA, the CDR3 is TGTGCCAGTAGTATACACCCCGGGCAGGCCGTCGGCGGCGAGCAGTACTTC. It yields the protein CASSIHPGQAVGGEQYF.

V is TRBV7-9 and J is TRBJ1-1; D is perhaps TRBD1 (6 bases). Germline V gene data show CDR1 as SEHNR and CDR2 as FQNEAQ (reference sequence). Trimming cost V 3 bases and J 3 bases, with 8 bases left between them. The CDR3 length is 13 residues. CDR3 sequence (DNA): TGTGCCAGCAGCTTTGGGGGGCACACTGAAGCTTTCTTT. Translation gives CASSFGGHTEAFF.

J is TRBJ2-1 and V is TRBV7-3, with 7 nucleotides matching TRBD2. CDR1 SGHTA and CDR2 FQGTGA come from the germline V gene. The CDR3 runs to 14 residues. Losses at the gene ends were 4 bases for V and 5 bases for J; bases not matched to a gene: 5. The CDR3 nucleotides read TGTGCCAGCAGCTACTGGGACTACCACAATGAGCAGTTCTTC. Residues: CASSYWDYHNEQFF.

This chain joins TRBV7-7 and TRBJ2-5; 10 positions agree with TRBD2. Germline loops: CDR1 SSHAT, CDR2 FNYEAQ (reference sequence). The V and J ends lost 5 bases and 3 bases, in that order; junction bases with no gene match: 3. The CDR3 spans 14 residues. The DNA for the CDR3 is TGTGCCAGCAGCGCCGGACTAGCGGAAGAGACCCAGTACTTC. As protein: CASSAGLAEETQYF.

V gene TRBV7-9 combines with J gene TRBJ2-7; 11 bases match TRBD2. The J segment lost 4 bases and the V segment lost 5 bases, leaving 7 bases of the junction unmatched. Germline V gene lookup returns CDR1 SEHNR and CDR2 FQNEAQ (reference sequence). CDR3 length: 15 residues. The CDR3 reads CASSLLAGGPYEQYF. Here the CDR3 DNA reads TGTGCCAGCAGCCTCCTAGCGGGAGGACCTTACGAGCAGTACTTC.

The V gene is TRBV19, the J gene TRBJ1-4; D ambiguous. Germline V gene data show CDR1 as LNHDA and CDR2 as SQIVND (reference sequence). The CDR3 is 14 amino acids. With 2 bases removed from V and 6 bases from J, the gap between germline ends came to 10 bases. The CDR3 is CASSIWSGDEKLFF. DNA of the CDR3: TGTGCCAGTAGTATATGGTCCGGGGATGAAAAACTGTTTTTT.

This clone appeared a single time. This chain connects TRBV29-1 to TRBJ2-2; D possibly matches TRBD1 or TRBD2 (5 bases each). Germline V gives CDR1 SQVTM, CDR2 ANQGSEA. Trimming shortened V by 4 bases and J by 3 bases, and 9 bases separated the two germline ends. The CDR3 spans 13 residues. CDR3 nucleotide sequence: TGCAGCGTTGGGTGGGGGTACACCGGGGAGCTGTTTTTT. Translated, it gives CSVGWGYTGELFF.

This chain links TRBV28 with TRBJ2-2, with TRBD2 matching 12 bases. Germline V gene lookup returns CDR1 MDHEN and CDR2 SYDVKM. The CDR3 is 18 residues long. Unmatched junction bases numbered 8, after V lost 6 bases and J lost 0 bases. The CDR3 spells CASRPGLAGTPNTGELFF. In nucleotides, the CDR3 is TGTGCCAGCAGACCGGGACTAGCGGGTACTCCGAACACCGGGGAGCTGTTTTTT.

The chain has TRBV15 and TRBJ1-5, with 7 positions matching TRBD1. Germline V CDR1 and CDR2: LNHNV, YYDKDF (reference sequence). This CDR3 spans 14 amino acids. Trimming removed 5 bases from V and 6 bases from J; junction bases left unmatched: 7. In DNA, the CDR3 is TGTGCCACCAGCGGCGCAGGGGGAGGTCAGCCCCAGCATTTT. Amino acid sequence: CATSGAGGGQPQHF.

This clone was observed once. The rearrangement joins TRBV30 to TRBJ1-6, with D possibly TRBD1 on 6 matching bases. CDR1 and CDR2 from the germline V gene are GTSNPN and SVGIG (reference sequence). The CDR3 runs to 13 residues. The V end lost 0 bases, the J end lost 10 bases, and 10 bases lay between the germline ends. This CDR3 is CAWSVQGQSPLHF. The CDR3 DNA sequence: TGTGCCTGGAGTGTTCAGGGGCAATCACCCCTCCACTTT.

As regards this clone: Other nucleotide sequences in the sample specify the same CDR3. Written as DNA, the CDR3 is TGTGCCAGCAGTTTTGGGAGGACCTACGAGCAGTACTTC. It specifies CASSFGRTYEQYF. The chain is built from TRBV27 and TRBJ2-7, with D perhaps TRBD2 (6 bases). CDR1 and CDR2 from the germline V gene are MNHEY and SMNVEV (reference sequence). The CDR3 extends over 13 amino acids. V was shortened by 3 bases and J by 2 bases, with 8 bases between the two germline ends.